This is a list of T cell receptor beta chains from one sample in a study of blood T cells in healthy people across ages. TCRdb independently ran MiXCR on the 5' RACE reads; one entry per CDR3 protein. Here the sample spans about 690,000 distinct CDR3 sequences, approximately 40% being singletons. Sequenced sample: blood. The receptors originated from a man older than 75 in good health. CDR3s include the opening cysteine and the closing phenylalanine or tryptophan. Each record gives: V gene, clone size, D gene, J gene, CDR3 length, CDR3 DNA, CDR3 protein. D genes are given only for firm matches. The size field is filled for only some rows; it gives once, few, many or a size class.

TRBV5-1	once	TRBD1	TRBJ2-2	16	TGCGCCAGCAGTTCAAGGGGGCAGGGACCCACCGGGGAGCTGTTTTTT	CASSSRGQGPTGELFF
TRBV7-2	few	.	TRBJ2-1	12	TGTGCCAGCAGCCGCGACCTCAATGAGCAGTTCTTC	CASSRDLNEQFF
TRBV4-3	few	TRBD1	TRBJ2-3	15	TGCGCCAGCAGCCCCCGGACAGGGGTGGCAGATACGCAGTATTTT	CASSPRTGVADTQYF
TRBV6-1	.	.	TRBJ2-5	15	TGTGCCAGCAGTGAAAAGCGGGCAGCTCAAGAGACCCAGTACTTC	CASSEKRAAQETQYF
TRBV10-1	few	.	TRBJ2-3	14	TGCGCCAGCAGTGGGGCAACGGGGGGCGATACGCAGTATTTT	CASSGATGGDTQYF
TRBV6-2/TRBV6-3	.	TRBD2	TRBJ2-5	13	TGTGCCAGCATGGGACAGATAGCGGGAGACAAGTACTTC	CASMGQIAGDKYF
TRBV7-2	.	.	TRBJ1-4	16	TGTGCCAGCAGCTTCGGGCAGAGATCAACTAATGAAAAACTGTTTTTT	CASSFGQRSTNEKLFF
TRBV20-1	.	.	TRBJ2-1	13	TGCAGTGCTAGTTCGCGGCCACCGCAAGGGCAGTTCTTC	CSASSRPPQGQFF
TRBV7-2	.	TRBD1	TRBJ1-2	14	TGTGCCAGCAGCCAAGACAGGGACTCTCATGGCTACACCTTC	CASSQDRDSHGYTF
TRBV9	many	.	TRBJ2-1	15	TGTGCCAGCAGCTACCGGGATACGAGTCTCAATGAGCAGTTCTTC	CASSYRDTSLNEQFF
TRBV27	.	TRBD1	TRBJ2-7	16	TGTGCCAGCAGAGATCGGGACAGCTCGGGCGCCTACGAGCAGTACTTC	CASRDRDSSGAYEQYF
TRBV30	few	TRBD2	TRBJ2-4	13	TGTGCCTGGAGCAACCTAGCGGGAACGGAGCAGTACTTC	CAWSNLAGTEQYF
TRBV20-1	.	.	TRBJ2-6	13	TGCAGTGCCGAAAAACGAGGGGCCAACGTCCTGACTTTC	CSAEKRGANVLTF
TRBV20-1	.	TRBD1	TRBJ1-1	13	TGCAGTGCCCGGGGACAGGGGCACACTGAAGCTTTCTTT	CSARGQGHTEAFF
TRBV7-6	.	.	TRBJ2-7	12	TGTGCCAGCAGCCTCCCAGTTGGTGAGCAGTACTTC	CASSLPVGEQYF
TRBV24-1	.	TRBD1	TRBJ2-3	20	TGTGCCACCAGTGCCCTCCCGGACAGGGGGGGAATCACTAGCACAGATACGCAGTATTTT	CATSALPDRGGITSTDTQYF
TRBV21-1	few	.	TRBJ2-7	11	TGTGCCAGAGGTCGACCCAACGAGCAGTACTTC	CARGRPNEQYF
TRBV20-1	.	.	TRBJ2-1	12	TGCAGTGCTAGCAGATCCTACAATGAGCAGTTCTTC	CSASRSYNEQFF
TRBV7-2	few	TRBD2	TRBJ2-3	16	TGTGCCAGCAGCACACGACTAGCGGGAGGGAGGGATACGCAGTATTTT	CASSTRLAGGRDTQYF
TRBV6-5	.	TRBD1	TRBJ2-1	15	TGTGCCAGCAGACTCGGACAGGGGGCTTACAATGAGCAGTTCTTC	CASRLGQGAYNEQFF
TRBV5-1	few	.	TRBJ2-2	14	TGCGCCAGCAGCTTAAACGAACGCACCGGGGAGCTGTTTTTT	CASSLNERTGELFF
TRBV12-3/TRBV12-4	.	.	TRBJ2-2	14	TGTGCCAGCAGCATTCCAGCCCAGACCGGGGAGCTGTTTTTT	CASSIPAQTGELFF
TRBV28	.	.	TRBJ2-7	14	TGTGCCAGCAGTTTTATAGGGTTTCGGGACGAGCAGTACTTC	CASSFIGFRDEQYF
TRBV16	.	.	TRBJ1-1	15	TGTGCCAGCAGCCAATCAGGGGCCCCAAGGACTGAAGCTTTCTTT	CASSQSGAPRTEAFF
TRBV7-9	.	TRBD2	TRBJ2-5	16	TGTGCCAGCAGCCCACGGACTAGCGGGAACGTGGAGACCCAGTACTTC	CASSPRTSGNVETQYF
TRBV7-2	many	.	TRBJ2-7	17	TGTGCCAGCAGAACGCGACCGGGTGCGACCGGGATTTACGAGCAGTACTTC	CASRTRPGATGIYEQYF
TRBV20-1	.	TRBD1	TRBJ1-1	13	TGCAGTGCTGGTAGGGACAGGTCCACTGAAGCTTTCTTT	CSAGRDRSTEAFF
TRBV18	.	TRBD1	TRBJ2-1	15	TGTGCCAGCTCAGACCGGGACAGACATGGGGAGACCCAGTTCTTC	CASSDRDRHGETQFF
TRBV27	.	.	TRBJ2-7	15	TGTGCCAGCAGTTCCCAGGGGGGCGAAACCTACGAGCAGTACTTC	CASSSQGGETYEQYF
TRBV11-1	.	TRBD1	TRBJ2-1	16	TGTGCCAGCAGCCTGAGCACAGGGGCCTCCTACAATGAGCAGTTCTTC	CASSLSTGASYNEQFF
TRBV20-1	once	TRBD2	TRBJ2-1	16	TGCAGTGCTGGGGGTTTTAGCGGGGGGGCCTACAATGAGCAGTTCTTC	CSAGGFSGGAYNEQFF
TRBV27	.	TRBD1	TRBJ2-7	14	TGTGCCAGCAGTTCGAGGGGGCGGCTGGCCGAGCAGTACTTC	CASSSRGRLAEQYF
TRBV14	.	TRBD2	TRBJ2-3	17	TGTGCCAGCAGCCAACTAGGGAGCGGGAGCATCACAGATACGCAGTATTTT	CASSQLGSGSITDTQYF
TRBV5-1	.	TRBD1	TRBJ1-2	15	TGCGCCAGCAGCCCCAGGACAGGGGGTAGCTATGGCTACACCTTC	CASSPRTGGSYGYTF
TRBV4-3	.	.	TRBJ2-5	14	TGCGCCAGCAGCCCAGGACTCTTCCAAGAGACCCAGTACTTC	CASSPGLFQETQYF
TRBV6-2/TRBV6-3	few	.	TRBJ2-5	14	TGTGCCAGCAGTAACACAGGGATGCAGGAGACCCAGTACTTC	CASSNTGMQETQYF
TRBV20-1	once	TRBD2	TRBJ2-3	16	TGCAGTGCTAGTGGAACTAGCGGGAGGGCCGTAGATACGCAGTATTTT	CSASGTSGRAVDTQYF
TRBV2	.	.	TRBJ2-1	13	TGTGCCAGCAGTGAACTGAAGTACAATGAGCAGTTCTTC	CASSELKYNEQFF
TRBV29-1	.	.	TRBJ2-2	15	TGCAGCGTTGAGGCTTCGACGGTTAACACCGGGGAGCTGTTTTTT	CSVEASTVNTGELFF
TRBV5-1	once	.	TRBJ2-2	13	TGCGCCAGCAGCGAGGACAGTCGAGGGGAGCTGTTTTTT	CASSEDSRGELFF
TRBV24-1	.	TRBD1	TRBJ2-1	12	TGTGCCACCAGTAGTGACAGGGATGAGCAGTTCTTC	CATSSDRDEQFF
TRBV6-5	.	.	TRBJ1-1	14	TGTGCCAGCGCACTCTTGGGGGCGGACACTGAAGCTTTCTTT	CASALLGADTEAFF